Following are 21 T cell receptor beta chains from one sample sequenced in a study of T cells after yellow fever vaccination. TCRdb called the 5' RACE reads again in MiXCR, with one record for every CDR3 protein. The top ten clones hold under 20% of a sample with roughly 340,000 distinct CDR3 sequences, 8.5% to 9% of them seen once. The sample was PBMCs, taken on the day of the first yellow fever vaccination. The receptor source for this set is a man aged 18 to 30 who received the YFV17D yellow fever vaccine.

This clonotype was found a few times. This chain connects TRBV7-6 to TRBJ1-1, with D unclear. The V gene's germline CDR1 is SGHVS and CDR2 FNYEAQ. This CDR3 has 12 residues. V was pared by 0 bases and J by 7 bases, with 6 bases between. This CDR3 is CASSLAGVEAFF. For the CDR3, the DNA is TGTGCCAGCAGCTTAGCTGGTGTTGAAGCTTTCTTT.

This clonotype was observed a few times. This chain links TRBV7-2 with TRBJ1-6; D gene unclear. The V and J ends lost 4 bases and 14 bases respectively, with 15 bases between them. Germline V gene data show CDR1 as SGHTA and CDR2 as FQGNSA. The CDR3 is 13 amino acids. This chain's CDR3 is CASSSYREVSLHF. CDR3 DNA: TGTGCCAGCAGCTCCTATCGGGAGGTGTCCCTCCACTTT. Complete variable domain (other parts from reference TRBV7-2 and TRBJ1-6): GAGVSQSPSNKVTEKGKDVELRCDPISGHTALYWYRQSLGQGLEFLIYFQGNSAPDKSGLPSDRFSAERTGGSVSTLTIQRTQQEDSAVYLCASSSYREVSLHFGNGTRLTVT.

The J gene is TRBJ2-7, the V gene TRBV3-1; 7 bases match TRBD1. Germline V gene sequence: CDR1 LGHDT, CDR2 YNNKEL (reference sequence). V shed 4 bases, J shed 4 bases, and the junction held 4 bases outside the gene matches. This CDR3 spans 13 amino acids. CDR3 amino acids: CASSRDSMYEQYV. CDR3 nucleotide sequence: TGTGCCAGCAGCCGGGACAGCATGTACGAGCAGTACGTC.

This clonotype was seen just once. The chain is built from TRBV5-4 and TRBJ2-2; 12 nucleotides align to TRBD2. V gave up 4 bases and J gave up 4 bases; unmatched junction bases: 8. Germline values: CDR1 SGHNT, CDR2 YYREEE (reference sequence). The CDR3 extends over 17 amino acids. This CDR3 reads CASSRGGLAGSTGELFF. CDR3 nucleotides: TGTGCCAGCAGCAGAGGCGGACTAGCGGGGAGCACCGGGGAGCTGTTTTTT.

This clonotype has more than one count but fewer than ten. The rearrangement joins TRBV7-9 to TRBJ1-1, with unresolved D. The length of the CDR3 is 12 residues. With 4 bases removed from V and 5 bases from J, the gap between germline ends came to 8 bases. Germline lookup yields CDR1 SEHNR and CDR2 FQNEAQ (reference sequence). The CDR3 region is CASSYISTEAFF. CDR3 sequence (DNA): TGTGCCAGCAGCTATATAAGTACTGAAGCTTTCTTT.

This clonotype occurred a few times. V gene TRBV4-3 combines with J gene TRBJ2-7; TRBD2 is a possible D gene (5 bases). The CDR3 has 14 amino acids. Germline CDR1 is LGHNA and CDR2 is YSLEER. V shed 5 bases and J shed 7 bases, with 18 bases lying between them. The CDR3 DNA is TGCGCCAGCAGCTACTCGGGTCAATCGGGGGAGCAGTACTTC. This sequence encodes CASSYSGQSGEQYF.

CDR3 bases: TGTGCCAGCAGGGCGTCTAGCGCTTCGCGCACCGGGGAGCTGTTTTTT. It codes for CASRASSASRTGELFF. The rearrangement uses TRBV7-9 and TRBJ2-2, with a tentative D call TRBD2 (6 bases). Germline CDR1 reads SEHNR; CDR2 reads FQNEAQ (reference sequence). V shed 6 bases and J shed 4 bases, with 18 bases lying between them. The CDR3 runs to 16 residues.

This rearrangement joins TRBV5-1 to TRBJ1-1; TRBD1 might be the D (5 bases). The length of the CDR3 is 12 residues. Germline V gene sequence: CDR1 SGHRS, CDR2 YFSETQ. V was pared by 0 bases and J by 6 bases, with 6 bases between. The CDR3 coding sequence is TGCGCCAGCAGCTTGGCAGGGTCTGAAGCTTTCTTT. This codes for CASSLAGSEAFF.

The chain carries TRBV4-2 and TRBJ2-7, with 10 positions matching TRBD1. The CDR3 covers 18 residues. V shed 4 bases, J shed 1 base, and the junction held 13 bases outside the gene matches. Germline values: CDR1 LGHNA, CDR2 YNFKEQ. The CDR3 DNA reads TGTGCCAGCAGCCCCGGGGGTGCCGGGACAGGGGTGTCCTACGAGCAGTACTTC. Protein product: CASSPGGAGTGVSYEQYF.

The table lists this clonotype with many counts. DNA of the CDR3: TGTGCCGTAGGACGGCAGGGCCCTCAAGAGACCCAGTACTTC. Residues: CAVGRQGPQETQYF. The genes are TRBV7-9 and TRBJ2-5; weak D call: TRBD1 (5 bases). The length of the CDR3 is 14 residues. Germline loops: CDR1 SEHNR, CDR2 FQNEAQ (reference sequence). Between the trimmed V and J ends, which lost 11 bases and 2 bases, there was a span of 18 bases.

Many counts were recorded for this clonotype. DNA for the CDR3: TGTGCCAGCAGCCGCTGGACCTACGAGCAGTACTTC. Protein product: CASSRWTYEQYF. The chain combines TRBV11-2 with TRBJ2-7; D remains unclear. The V gene lost 5 bases and the J gene lost 2 bases, with 7 bases spanning the gap. This CDR3 is 12 amino acids long. CDR1 and CDR2 (germline): SGHAT, FQNNGV.

This chain connects TRBV6-1 to TRBJ1-2; 7 bases agree with TRBD1. Trimming removed 6 bases from V and 8 bases from J; junction bases left unmatched: 9. CDR1 and CDR2 from the germline V gene are MNHNS and SASEGT. The CDR3 is 13 residues long. Here the CDR3 reads CASRGGGQRGYTF. The CDR3 DNA follows: TGTGCCAGCAGGGGGGGGGGACAGCGAGGCTACACCTTC.

In this sample, this clonotype turned up a few times. This sequence joins TRBV20-1 and TRBJ2-7; D perhaps matches TRBD1 (5 bases). Germline V gives CDR1 DFQATT, CDR2 SNEGSKA (reference sequence). The length of the CDR3 is 13 residues. V was pared by 2 bases and J by 2 bases, with 10 bases between. The CDR3 DNA follows: TGCAGTGCTAGACAAGGGGTGGCCTACGAGCAGTACTTC. Its protein product is CSARQGVAYEQYF.

At least ten counts were recorded for this clonotype. The rearrangement uses TRBV14 and TRBJ1-6; D remains unclear. The V end lost 4 bases, the J end lost 0 bases, and 13 bases lay between the germline ends. CDR1 is SGHDN and CDR2 is FVKESK in the germline V gene. CDR3 length equals 17 residues. The chain's CDR3 is CASSLGRKSSYNSPLHF. The CDR3 DNA follows: TGTGCCAGCAGCCTCGGACGAAAGAGCTCCTATAATTCACCCCTCCACTTT. Supplemented by reference TRBV14 and TRBJ1-6, the full variable domain reads EAGVTQFPSHSVIEKGQTVTLRCDPISGHDNLYWYRRVMGKEIKFLLHFVKESKQDESGMPNNRFLAERTGGTYSTLKVQPAELEDSGVYFCASSLGRKSSYNSPLHFGNGTRLTVT.

This clonotype showed up many times. V usage is TRBV29-1 and J usage is TRBJ1-1, with D perhaps matching TRBD1 (5 bases). V lost 3 bases to trimming and J lost 8 bases, with 10 bases between them. Germline V gene data show CDR1 as SQVTM and CDR2 as ANQGSEA. The CDR3 runs 11 residues. The CDR3: CSVESQGEAFF. CDR3 nucleotide sequence: TGCAGCGTTGAGAGTCAGGGAGAAGCTTTCTTT.

In this sample, this clonotype turned up many times. V usage is TRBV15 and J usage is TRBJ1-2, with 8 nucleotides matching TRBD1. In germline, CDR1 is LNHNV, CDR2 YYDKDF (reference sequence). Trimming took 5 bases from V and 4 from J; bases not matched to a gene: 6. This CDR3 is built from 14 residues. The CDR3 here is CATSGGQGSYGYTF. The CDR3 DNA follows: TGTGCCACCAGCGGAGGACAGGGAAGCTATGGCTACACCTTC.

The rearrangement uses TRBV6-2 or TRBV6-3 and TRBJ1-2; 7 nucleotides agree with TRBD1. Trimming removed 4 bases from V and 7 bases from J; junction bases left unmatched: 12. The CDR3 is 15 residues long. In germline, CDR1 is MNHEY, CDR2 SVGEGT. The CDR3 DNA reads TGTGCCAGCAGTTCTCCTGAGACAGGGAGAGTTGGCTACACCTTC. It codes for CASSSPETGRVGYTF.

A few counts support this clonotype. The chain uses TRBV3-1 and TRBJ2-6; TRBD2 matches 12 bases. The germline V gene has CDR1 LGHDT and CDR2 YNNKEL (reference sequence). V dropped 4 bases and J dropped 0; count of bases not matched to a gene: 7. The CDR3 consists of 19 residues. CDR3 sequence: CASSLLGLAGSSGANVLTF. Written as DNA, the CDR3 is TGTGCCAGCAGCCTTCTCGGACTAGCGGGGAGCTCTGGGGCCAACGTCCTGACTTTC.

This chain uses TRBV12-3 or TRBV12-4 with TRBJ1-4; D not resolved. CDR3 length: 13 amino acids. Trimming removed 7 bases at V and 7 bases at J, with 13 bases between. CDR3 loop: CASNRGWREKLFF. The CDR3 coding sequence is TGTGCCAGCAACCGTGGGTGGCGTGAAAAACTGTTTTTT.

This clonotype came up a few times. The J gene is TRBJ2-2, the V gene TRBV5-1; D not resolved. The CDR3 consists of 14 residues. The germline V gene has CDR1 SGHRS and CDR2 YFSETQ. V lost 4 bases to trimming and J lost 4 bases, with 11 bases between them. The CDR3 reads CASSPRFATGELFF. The CDR3 DNA sequence: TGCGCCAGCAGCCCGCGCTTTGCCACCGGGGAGCTGTTTTTT.

The genes are TRBV18 and TRBJ2-4, with 9 bases matching TRBD1. In germline, CDR1 is KGHSH, CDR2 LQKENI. This CDR3 region has 15 residues. V gave up 2 bases and J gave up 8 bases; unmatched junction bases: 7. This CDR3 reads CASSPGQGFGDIQYF. The CDR3 nucleotides are TGTGCCAGCTCACCAGGACAGGGGTTTGGGGACATTCAGTACTTC.